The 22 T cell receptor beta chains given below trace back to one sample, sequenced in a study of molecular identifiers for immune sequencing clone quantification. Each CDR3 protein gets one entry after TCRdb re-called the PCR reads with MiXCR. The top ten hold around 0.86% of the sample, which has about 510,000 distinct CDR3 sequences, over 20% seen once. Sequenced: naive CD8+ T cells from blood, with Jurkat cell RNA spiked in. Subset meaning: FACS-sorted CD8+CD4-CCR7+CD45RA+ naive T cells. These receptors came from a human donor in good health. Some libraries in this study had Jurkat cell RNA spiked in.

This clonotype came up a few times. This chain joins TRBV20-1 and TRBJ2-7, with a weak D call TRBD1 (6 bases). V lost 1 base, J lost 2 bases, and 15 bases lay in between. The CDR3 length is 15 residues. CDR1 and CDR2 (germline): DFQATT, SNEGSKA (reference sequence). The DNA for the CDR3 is TGCAGTGCTAGAGTATTGGGGGCACCTACCTACGAGCAGTACTTC. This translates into CSARVLGAPTYEQYF.

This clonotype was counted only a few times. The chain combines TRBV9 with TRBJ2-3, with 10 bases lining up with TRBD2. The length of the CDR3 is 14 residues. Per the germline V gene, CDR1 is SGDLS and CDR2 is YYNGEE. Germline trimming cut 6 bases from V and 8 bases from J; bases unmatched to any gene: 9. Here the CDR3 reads CASTTLAGEGTQYF. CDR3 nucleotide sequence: TGTGCCAGCACAACTCTAGCGGGGGAGGGTACGCAGTATTTT.

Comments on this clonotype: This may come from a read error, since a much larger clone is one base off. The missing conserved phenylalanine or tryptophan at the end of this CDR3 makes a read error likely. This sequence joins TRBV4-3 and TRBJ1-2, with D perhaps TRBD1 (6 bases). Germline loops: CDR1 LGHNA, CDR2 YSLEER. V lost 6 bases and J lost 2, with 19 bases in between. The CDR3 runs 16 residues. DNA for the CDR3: TGCGCCAGCAGACGAGTCGGGGGCGAGACAAACTATGGCTACACCCTC. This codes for CASRRVGGETNYGYTL.

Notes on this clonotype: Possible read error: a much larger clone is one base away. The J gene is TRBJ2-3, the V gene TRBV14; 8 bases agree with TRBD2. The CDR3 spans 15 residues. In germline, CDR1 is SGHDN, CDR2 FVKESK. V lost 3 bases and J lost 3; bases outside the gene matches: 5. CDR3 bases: TGTGCCAGCAGCCAGGAGACGGGAGGGACAGATACGCAGTATTTT. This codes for CASSQETGGTDTQYF.

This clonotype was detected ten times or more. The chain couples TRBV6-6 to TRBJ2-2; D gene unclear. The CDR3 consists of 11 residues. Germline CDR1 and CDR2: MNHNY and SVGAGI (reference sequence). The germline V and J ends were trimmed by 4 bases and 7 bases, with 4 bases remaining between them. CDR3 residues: CASSSNGELFF. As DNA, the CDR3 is TGTGCCAGCAGTTCGAACGGGGAGCTGTTTTTT.

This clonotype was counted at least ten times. This CDR3 is CASSMSDEAFF. In DNA form, the CDR3 reads TGTGCCAGTAGTATGTCAGATGAAGCTTTCTTT. The chain employs TRBV19 and TRBJ1-1, with unresolved D. Germline V gene data show CDR1 as LNHDA and CDR2 as SQIVND (reference sequence). V was trimmed by 3 bases and J by 7 bases, leaving 6 bases between them. The CDR3 loop spans 11 amino acids.

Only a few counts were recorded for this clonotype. The CDR3: CASSLMGGEQFF. The CDR3 DNA reads as TGTGCCAGCAGTCTTATGGGCGGTGAGCAGTTCTTC. The rearrangement links TRBV6-2 or TRBV6-3 to TRBJ2-1; D ambiguous. There are 12 residues in the CDR3. Germline values: CDR1 MNHEY, CDR2 SVGEGT. The ends were cut back, 5 bases at V and 9 bases at J, with 11 bases in the middle.

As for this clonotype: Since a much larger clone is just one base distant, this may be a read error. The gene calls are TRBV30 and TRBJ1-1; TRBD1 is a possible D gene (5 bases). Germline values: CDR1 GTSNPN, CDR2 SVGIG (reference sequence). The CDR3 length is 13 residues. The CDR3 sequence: CAWSGSGNAEAFF. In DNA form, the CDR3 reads TGTGCCTGGAGTGGGTCAGGGAACGCTGAAGCTTTCTTT.

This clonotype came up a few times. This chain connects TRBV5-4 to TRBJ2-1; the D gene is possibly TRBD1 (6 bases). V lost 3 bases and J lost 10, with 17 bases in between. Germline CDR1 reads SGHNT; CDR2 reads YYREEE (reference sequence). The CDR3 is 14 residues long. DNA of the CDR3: TGTGCCAGCAGCTACCGGGACAACTTATGGGAGCAGTTCTTC. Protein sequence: CASSYRDNLWEQFF.

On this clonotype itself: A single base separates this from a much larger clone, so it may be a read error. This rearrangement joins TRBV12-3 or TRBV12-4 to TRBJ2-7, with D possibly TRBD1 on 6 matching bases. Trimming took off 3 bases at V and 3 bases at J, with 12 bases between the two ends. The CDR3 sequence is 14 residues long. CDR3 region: CASSFPGQYYEQYF. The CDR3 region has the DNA TGTGCCAGCAGTTTTCCTGGACAGTACTACGAGCAGTACTTC.

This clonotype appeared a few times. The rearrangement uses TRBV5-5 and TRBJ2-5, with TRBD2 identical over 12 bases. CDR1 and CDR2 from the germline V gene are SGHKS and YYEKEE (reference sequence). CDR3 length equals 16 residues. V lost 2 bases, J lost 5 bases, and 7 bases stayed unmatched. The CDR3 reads CASSFLLAGGLETQYF. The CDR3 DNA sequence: TGTGCCAGCAGCTTTCTCCTAGCGGGGGGGCTGGAGACCCAGTACTTC.

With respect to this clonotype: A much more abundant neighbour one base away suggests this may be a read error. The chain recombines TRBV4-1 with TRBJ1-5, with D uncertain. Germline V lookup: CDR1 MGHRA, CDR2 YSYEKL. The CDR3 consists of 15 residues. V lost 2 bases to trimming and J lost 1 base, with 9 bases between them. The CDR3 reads CASSQQEASNQPQHF. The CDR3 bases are TGCGCCAGCAGCCAACAGGAGGCCAGCAATCAGCCCCAGCATTTT.

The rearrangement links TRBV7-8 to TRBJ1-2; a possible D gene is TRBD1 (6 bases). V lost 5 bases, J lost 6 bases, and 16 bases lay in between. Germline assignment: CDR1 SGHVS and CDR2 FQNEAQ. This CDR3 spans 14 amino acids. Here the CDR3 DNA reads TGTGCCAGCAGCCCAGGGGCGACTACTAATGGCTACACCTTC. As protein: CASSPGATTNGYTF. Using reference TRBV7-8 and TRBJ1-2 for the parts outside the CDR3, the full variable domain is GAGVSQSPRYKVAKRGQDVALRCDPISGHVSLFWYQQALGQGPEFLTYFQNEAQLDKSGLPSDRFFAERPEGSVSTLKIQRTQQEDSAVYLCASSPGATTNGYTFGSGTRLTVV.

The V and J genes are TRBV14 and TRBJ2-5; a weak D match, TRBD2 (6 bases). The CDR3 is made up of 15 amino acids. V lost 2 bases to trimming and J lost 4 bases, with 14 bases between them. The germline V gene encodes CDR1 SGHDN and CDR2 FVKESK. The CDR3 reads CASSQWAGCRETQYF. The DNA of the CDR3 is TGTGCCAGCAGCCAATGGGCGGGATGTCGAGAGACCCAGTACTTC.

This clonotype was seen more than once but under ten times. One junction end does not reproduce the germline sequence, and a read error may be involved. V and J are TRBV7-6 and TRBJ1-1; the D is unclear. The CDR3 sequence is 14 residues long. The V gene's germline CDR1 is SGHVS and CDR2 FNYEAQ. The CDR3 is CASNLNYAATEAFF. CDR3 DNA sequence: TGTGCCAGCAACTTAAATTACGCCGCCACTGAAGCTTTCTTT.

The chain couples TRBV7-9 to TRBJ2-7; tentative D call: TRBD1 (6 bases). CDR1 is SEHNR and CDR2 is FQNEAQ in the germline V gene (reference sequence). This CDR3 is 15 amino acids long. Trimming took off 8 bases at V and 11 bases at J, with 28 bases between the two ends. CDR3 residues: CASGSTGKRTRAEYF. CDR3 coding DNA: TGTGCCAGCGGCTCCACAGGGAAGCGTACAAGGGCGGAGTACTTC.

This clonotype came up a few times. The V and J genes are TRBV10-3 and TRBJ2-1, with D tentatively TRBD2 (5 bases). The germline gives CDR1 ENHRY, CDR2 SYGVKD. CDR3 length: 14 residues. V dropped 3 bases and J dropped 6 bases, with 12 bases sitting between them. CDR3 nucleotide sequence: TGTGCCATCAGTGATGGTCTAGCCCCCAATGAGCAGTTCTTC. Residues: CAISDGLAPNEQFF.

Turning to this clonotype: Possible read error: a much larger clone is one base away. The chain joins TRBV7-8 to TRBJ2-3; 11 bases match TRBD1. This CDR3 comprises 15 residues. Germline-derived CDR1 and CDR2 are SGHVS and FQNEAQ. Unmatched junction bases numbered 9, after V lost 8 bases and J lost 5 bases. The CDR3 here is CASGSGQGGRDTQYF. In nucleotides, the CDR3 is TGTGCCAGCGGCTCGGGACAGGGGGGCCGAGATACGCAGTATTTT. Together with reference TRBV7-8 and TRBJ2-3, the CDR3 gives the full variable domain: GAGVSQSPRYKVAKRGQDVALRCDPISGHVSLFWYQQALGQGPEFLTYFQNEAQLDKSGLPSDRFFAERPEGSVSTLKIQRTQQEDSAVYLCASGSGQGGRDTQYFGPGTRLTVL.

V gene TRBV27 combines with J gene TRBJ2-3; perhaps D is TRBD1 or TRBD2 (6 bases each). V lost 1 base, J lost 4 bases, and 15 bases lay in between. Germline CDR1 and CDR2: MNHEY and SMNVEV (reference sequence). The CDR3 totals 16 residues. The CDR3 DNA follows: TGTGCCAGCAGTTTATTCGGGGGCGCCTTTGCAGATACGCAGTATTTT. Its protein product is CASSLFGGAFADTQYF.

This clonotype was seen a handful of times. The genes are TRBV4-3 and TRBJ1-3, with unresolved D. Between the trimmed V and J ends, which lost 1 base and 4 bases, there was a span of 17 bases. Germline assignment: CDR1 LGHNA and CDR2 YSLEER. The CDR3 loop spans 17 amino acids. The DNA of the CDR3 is TGCGCCAGCAGCCAAGTCGGTGGCGACATGGCAGGAAACACCATATATTTT. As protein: CASSQVGGDMAGNTIYF.

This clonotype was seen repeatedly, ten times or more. For the CDR3, the DNA is TGTGCCAGCAGCTTAGTACGTCTTGCGGGGGGGCCGTATACGCAGTATTTT. Amino acids: CASSLVRLAGGPYTQYF. This chain uses TRBV7-8 with TRBJ2-3, with 9 bases fitting TRBD2. The CDR3 contains 17 residues. Looked up from germline, CDR1 is SGHVS and CDR2 is FQNEAQ. The trim removed 1 base at V and 7 bases at J, leaving 12 bases unmatched.

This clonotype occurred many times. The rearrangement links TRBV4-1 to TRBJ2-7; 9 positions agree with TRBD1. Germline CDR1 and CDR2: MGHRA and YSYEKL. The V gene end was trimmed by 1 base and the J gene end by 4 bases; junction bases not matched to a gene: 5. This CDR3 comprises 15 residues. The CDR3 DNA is TGCGCCAGCAGCCAAGCGGACAGGGGTGCATACGAGCAGTACTTC. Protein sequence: CASSQADRGAYEQYF.